The source of this T cell receptor beta chain is a study of T cell repertoires in cytomegalovirus infection. Study-wide results and caveats: Clonotypes of TCR beta that were HLA-C-restricted and CMV-specific dominated the ex vivo response.

TCRdb ran MiXCR on the reads and lists one entry per CDR3 protein. The sample records about 900,000 distinct CDR3 sequences, roughly 30% being singletons. A remark on this clonotype: Its cognate antigen is unknown.

This material consisted of cultured CD8+ T cells from PBMCs, taken from culture after CMV antigen stimulation. This TCR was recovered from a human donor in good health (CMV status not recorded). Some clones in this sample may be carry-over from other donors' samples.

This chain's CDR3 is CATSDRVLERHF. CDR3 nucleotides: TGTGCCACCAGTGACAGGGTTCTAGAGCGGCATTTT. The rearrangement uses TRBV24-1 and TRBJ1-5, with D possibly matching TRBD1 (5 bases). This CDR3 spans 12 amino acids. The V end was cut by 4 bases, the J end by 15 bases, with 15 bases between. The V gene's germline CDR1 is KGHDR and CDR2 SFDVKD.